The clone carrying this T cell receptor (beta chain) has only one observation. Its specificity is unknown. Other nucleotide sequences in the sample specify the same CDR3. The entry originates in a study of shared clonotypes between healthy human individuals. Data came from immunoSEQ multiplex PCR; TCRdb stores just in-frame clones and leaves some out. The table records about 2.1 million clones, 93% of them present only once. Study-wide findings and caveats: Depth was large, yet rarefaction showed that sorted-subset sequencing was incomplete. Estimated richness was generally greater in naive than memory subsets.

In the naive CD8 group, cells lacked CD45RO and were positively selected for CCR7, so terminally differentiated effector memory CD45RA+ cells were left out. The source of this sequence is a man younger than 35 in good health. Some clones in this sample may be carry-over from other donors' samples. The sequenced sample was naive CD8+ T cells from PBMCs.

The CDR3 nucleotides read TGTGCCAGCAGCGTAGGTTATTCGAACACCGGGGAGCTGTTTTTT. This codes for CASSVGYSNTGELFF. The V call is TRBV9, the J call TRBJ2-2; no clear D. Trimming shortened V by 0 bases and J by 0 bases, and 6 bases separated the two germline ends. Germline-derived CDR1 and CDR2 are SGDLS and YYNGEE. CDR3 length: 15 amino acids.